The present T cell receptor beta chain was sequenced within a study of shared clonotypes between healthy human individuals. Trimming removed 0 bases at V and 5 bases at J, with 13 bases between. Germline-derived CDR1 and CDR2 are MGHRA and YSYEKL. This CDR3 has 16 amino acids. Only Caucasian adults living in Nashville, Tennessee made up the donor group. CD4+ cells were split into CD45RA+ naive and CD45RA-negative memory subsets. The authors' processing: Owing to the provision of junction-only sequences devoid of quality scores by immunoSEQ, filtering differed. TCRdb's table, derived via immunoSEQ multiplex PCR, lists solely in-frame clones and lacks some. The DNA gave D and trimming, while V, J and clone size come from that table. The data contain 2 million or so clones, 85% to 95% of them singletons.

Sequenced input: naive CD4+ T cells sorted from blood. Regarding subset: CD45RA+ positively selected. The genes are TRBV4-1 and TRBJ2-2; D possibly corresponds to TRBD2 (6 bases). The clonotype originates from a man aged 18-30 years in good health. CDR3 in amino acids: CASSQDFPGRTGELFF. The CDR3 DNA sequence: TGCGCCAGCAGCCAAGATTTTCCGGGGAGGACCGGGGAGCTGTTTTTT.